A selection of T cell receptor beta chains follows, all from one sample in a study of blood T cell repertoires in COVID-19. Here immunoSEQ multiplex PCR was the method, and the copy in TCRdb shows in-frame clones only, minus some. The sample carries some 150,000 clones, about 88% recorded once. Sequenced material: PBMCs or T cells enriched from blood (not recorded which). These receptors originate from a woman aged 18-30 years who had recovered from COVID-19. Each CDR3 is given with its conserved first and last residue. The D gene is left open where the match is weak.

>TRBV27|TRBD1
CASSLTGGNTEAFF
>TRBV6-5|TRBD1
CASSLPGQGADGYTF
>TRBV29-1|.
CSVPWAGTSTDTQYF
>TRBV19|TRBD1
CASSLGPWDRTYGYTF
>TRBV5-4|.
CASSLSGNSGNTIYF
>TRBV3-1/TRBV3-2|.
CASSPMVGVPHGYTF
>TRBV4-1|.
CASSQVGLGAGNTIYF
>TRBV28|.
CASSFGGYNEQFF
>TRBV5-1|.
CASSAQGSFEAFF
>TRBV4-1|.
CASSPMVGGSYGYTF
>TRBV5-1|TRBD1
CASSPAGQGVGYTF
>TRBV29-1|TRBD2
CSVGAGGPNTYNEQFF
>TRBV3-1/TRBV3-2|.
CASSQVGSGLNNEQFF
>TRBV5-4|TRBD2
CASSFLAGENNEQFF
>TRBV27|.
CASSLKRDIQYF
>TRBV14|TRBD1
CASSQARGQSQRNTIYF
>TRBV28|TRBD2
CASSGGTSGRTSYNEQFF
>TRBV6-2/TRBV6-3|.
CASSTDPNQATDTQYF
>TRBV6-5|TRBD1
CASKVGTGLTGELFF
>TRBV5-1|TRBD2
CASSPGTSSFRDTQYF
>TRBV6-4|.
CASSETGTPGEQFF
>TRBV10-3|.
CAISESGTTGQFF
>TRBV28|TRBD2
CASSLSGTNTDTQYF
>TRBV20-1|TRBD2
CSASPAGGNTQYF
>TRBV5-1|TRBD1
CASSYGQASGNTIYF
>TRBV7-9|.
CASSLVSGYPEAFF
>TRBV19|.
CASSIPTSNIQYF
>TRBV28|.
CASTPLSLGGQNIQYF
>TRBV20-1|.
CSASPGVEETQYF
>TRBV27|.
CASSLFPEIPLGPDYNEQFF
>TRBV30|.
CAWSVGGRNTEAFF
>TRBV7-2|.
CASSLDWRTLHF
>TRBV27|TRBD2
CASSFLTSGSYNEQFF
>TRBV6-5|TRBD1
CASSRTGNNEQFF
>TRBV27|TRBD1
CASSFRDRVHEQYF
>TRBV6-1|.
CASSEGGTSWSAEETQYF
>TRBV10-3|.
CAISPVAFTSTDTQYF
>TRBV28|TRBD1
CASSLRDRGSNQPQHF
>TRBV7-8|.
CASSSGGPGHEQFF
>TRBV6-5|.
CASSRSSNQPQHF
>TRBV27|TRBD1
CASSPIDRGTEAFF